Included here is one T cell receptor beta chain sequence, with context. Antigen specificity is unknown. This CDR3 contains 16 residues. CDR1 and CDR2 from the germline V gene are MGHDK and SYGVNS. The data stem from a study of T cells expressing NK-cell markers. Regarding the study as a whole: The study did not resolve the HCMV specificity of expanded NKG2C+ T cell clones.

Making the TCR beta cDNA relied on 5'RACE template switching with UMIs. TCRdb reprocessed the 5' RACE reads and reports one entry per CDR3 protein, with no DNA. The table for this sample gives about 260,000 distinct CDR3 sequences. This clonotype originated in a young man in good health. Material for sequencing was blood T cells: a sorted CD56 or NKG2C T cell subset, CD4+ or CD8+ T cells, or bulk PBMC T cells (not recorded which). The gene calls are TRBV25-1 and TRBJ1-2. The CDR3 loop reads CASSEFWSDQFYGYTF.